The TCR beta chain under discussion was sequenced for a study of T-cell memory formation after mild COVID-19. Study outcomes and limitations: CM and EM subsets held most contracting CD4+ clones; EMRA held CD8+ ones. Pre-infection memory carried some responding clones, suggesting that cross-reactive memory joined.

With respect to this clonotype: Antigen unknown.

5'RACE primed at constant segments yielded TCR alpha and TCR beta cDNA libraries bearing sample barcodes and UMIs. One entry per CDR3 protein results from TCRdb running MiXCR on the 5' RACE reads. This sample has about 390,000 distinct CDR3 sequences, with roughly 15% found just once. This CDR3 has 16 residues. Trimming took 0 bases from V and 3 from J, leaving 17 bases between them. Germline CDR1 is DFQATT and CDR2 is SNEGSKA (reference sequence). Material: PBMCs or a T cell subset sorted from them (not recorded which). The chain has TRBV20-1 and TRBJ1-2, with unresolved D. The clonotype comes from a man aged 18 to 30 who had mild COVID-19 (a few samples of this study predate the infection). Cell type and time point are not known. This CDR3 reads CSARDVLTREYYGYTF. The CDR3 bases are TGCAGTGCTAGAGATGTCCTCACAAGGGAGTACTATGGCTACACCTTC.